One and the same sample provided the 14 T cell receptor beta chains below, sequenced in a study of cytomegalovirus exposure and HLA in healthy donors. 60 Vbeta and 13 Jbeta primers were used in PCR. Only in-frame clones appear in the TCRdb table, and some are missing; sequencing was by immunoSEQ multiplex PCR. The sample includes about 200,000 clones, roughly 80% seen only once; the top ten take around 1.7%. Sequenced input: PBMCs. The source of these receptors is a woman between 18 and 30 years old in good health and CMV-seronegative.

The chain has TRBV18 and TRBJ2-1; TRBD2 matches at 8 bases. Germline assignment: CDR1 KGHSH and CDR2 LQKENI. This CDR3 spans 14 amino acids. The junction had 6 bases not matched to a gene; V was cut back by 4 bases and J by 7 bases. CDR3 DNA sequence: TGTGCCAGCTCACACCGGGAGGGGATGAATGAGCAGTTCTTC. This gives the protein CASSHREGMNEQFF. The full variable domain, rest sourced from reference TRBV18 and TRBJ2-1, is NAGVMQNPRHLVRRRGQEARLRCSPMKGHSHVYWYRQLPEEGLKFMVYLQKENIIDESGMPKERFSAEFPKEGPSILRIQQVVRGDSAAYFCASSHREGMNEQFFGPGTRLTVL.

The rearrangement joins TRBV7-9 to TRBJ2-1; 7 bases are shared with TRBD2. This CDR3 region has 16 residues. The V segment lost 5 bases and the J segment 5 bases; nucleotides outside the gene matches: 12. Germline values: CDR1 SEHNR, CDR2 FQNEAQ (reference sequence). This chain's CDR3 is CASSVYGGGRDNEQFF. The CDR3 DNA is TGTGCCAGCAGCGTCTATGGGGGGGGTCGGGACAATGAGCAGTTCTTC.

This clone showed up just once. V and J are TRBV5-4 and TRBJ2-3; a possible D gene is TRBD2 (5 bases). CDR1 SGHNT and CDR2 YYREEE come from the germline V gene (reference sequence). This CDR3 is 14 amino acids long. Trimming took 4 bases from V and 4 from J, leaving 13 bases between them. CDR3 loop: CASSGRRSADTQYF. The CDR3 bases are TGTGCCAGCAGCGGACGGCGTAGCGCAGATACGCAGTATTTT.

The J gene is TRBJ2-1, the V gene TRBV19, with 8 bases lining up with TRBD2. CDR1 and CDR2 from the germline V gene are LNHDA and SQIVND (reference sequence). V gave up 7 bases and J gave up 2 bases; unmatched junction bases: 7. The CDR3 is made up of 15 amino acids. CDR3 sequence reads: CASNNPGLAYNEQFF. The DNA for the CDR3 is TGTGCCAGTAATAACCCGGGACTAGCCTACAATGAGCAGTTCTTC.

This clone was picked up a small number of times. The chain carries TRBV13 and TRBJ2-1; unclear D gene. Germline assignment: CDR1 PRHDT and CDR2 FYEKMQ (reference sequence). V was trimmed by 2 bases and J by 3 bases, leaving 11 bases between them. The CDR3 totals 15 residues. CDR3 DNA sequence: TGTGCCAGCAGCTTACCCCCCCCCTACTACAATGAGCAGTTCTTC. It encodes CASSLPPPYYNEQFF.

The rearrangement joins TRBV28 to TRBJ1-2; TRBD1 matches 9 bases. The CDR3 length is 15 residues. Germline V lookup: CDR1 MDHEN, CDR2 SYDVKM. V dropped 5 bases and J dropped 8; count of bases not matched to a gene: 12. The CDR3 loop reads CASSPSYRGQRGYTF. The CDR3 bases are TGTGCCAGCAGTCCTTCATACAGGGGGCAGAGAGGCTACACCTTC.

The rearrangement uses TRBV28 and TRBJ2-4; 11 nucleotides agree with TRBD1. V shed 7 bases and J 0 bases; nucleotides not matched to a gene: 11. The CDR3 is made up of 18 amino acids. Germline V gene data show CDR1 as MDHEN and CDR2 as SYDVKM. CDR3 bases: TGTGCCAGCACCTTAGGGACAGGGGGACCGCAAGCCAAAAACATTCAGTACTTC. Translated, it gives CASTLGTGGPQAKNIQYF.

The V call is TRBV19, the J call TRBJ1-3, with D unclear. Germline lookup yields CDR1 LNHDA and CDR2 SQIVND (reference sequence). This CDR3 is 17 amino acids long. Deletions cut 6 bases from V and 0 bases from J, with 18 bases between. The DNA of the CDR3 is TGTGCCAGTAGCCAAACCCTGACACCGCTCTCTGGAAACACCATATATTTT. It encodes CASSQTLTPLSGNTIYF.

A word on this clone: Germline and junction disagree at one end, which may indicate a read error. The chain recombines TRBV7-9 with TRBJ2-3; weak D call: TRBD2 (5 bases). There are 13 residues in the CDR3. Germline CDR1 and CDR2: SEHNR and FQNEAQ (reference sequence). CDR3 amino acids: CSSSLTGEGTQYF. CDR3 bases: TGTTCCAGCAGCTTAACCGGTGAGGGTACGCAGTATTTT.

The CDR3 protein is CASSSSLTGGYTF. The CDR3 DNA sequence: TGTGCCAGCAGCTCGAGTCTGACGGGAGGCTACACCTTC. The chain combines TRBV9 with TRBJ1-2, with D uncertain. The germline V and J ends were trimmed by 4 bases and 8 bases, with 15 bases remaining between them. Per the germline V gene, CDR1 is SGDLS and CDR2 is YYNGEE. The CDR3 sequence is 13 residues long.

This clone came up a few times. The chain employs TRBV7-2 and TRBJ2-3; 8 bases are a match to TRBD2. Per the germline V gene, CDR1 is SGHTA and CDR2 is FQGNSA. The V and J ends lost 6 bases and 1 base, in that order; junction bases with no gene match: 6. This CDR3 spans 15 amino acids. DNA of the CDR3: TGTGCCAGCAGATCTCGAGCGGGAGGCACAGATACGCAGTATTTT. Translating it yields CASRSRAGGTDTQYF. The full variable domain, rest sourced from reference TRBV7-2 and TRBJ2-3, is GAGVSQSPSNKVTEKGKDVELRCDPISGHTALYWYRQSLGQGLEFLIYFQGNSAPDKSGLPSDRFSAERTGGSVSTLTIQRTQQEDSAVYLCASRSRAGGTDTQYFGPGTRLTVL.

This chain uses TRBV4-1 with TRBJ2-7; 8 nucleotides align to TRBD2. Germline CDR1 is MGHRA and CDR2 is YSYEKL. V dropped 0 bases and J dropped 5; count of bases not matched to a gene: 9. CDR3 length equals 16 residues. CDR3 sequence: CASSQDRERERDEQYF. The CDR3 coding sequence is TGCGCCAGCAGCCAAGATAGGGAGCGGGAGCGCGACGAGCAGTACTTC.

As DNA, the CDR3 is TGTGCCAGCAGCTACTGGACAGACAATGAGCAGTTCTTC. It encodes CASSYWTDNEQFF. This chain joins TRBV11-2 and TRBJ2-1; a possible D gene is TRBD1 (6 bases). Looked up from germline, CDR1 is SGHAT and CDR2 is FQNNGV. The V end lost 4 bases, the J end lost 5 bases, and 9 bases lay between the germline ends. This CDR3 has 13 amino acids.

The chain recombines TRBV18 with TRBJ2-3, with D maybe TRBD2 (6 bases). The length of the CDR3 is 15 residues. The V and J ends lost 6 bases and 1 base respectively, with 14 bases between them. Germline V gene data show CDR1 as KGHSH and CDR2 as LQKENI. CDR3: CASSLRDGRTDTQYF. The CDR3 DNA sequence: TGTGCCAGCTCCCTGCGGGACGGACGCACAGATACGCAGTATTTT. The whole variable domain, remainder taken from reference TRBV18 and TRBJ2-3, is NAGVMQNPRHLVRRRGQEARLRCSPMKGHSHVYWYRQLPEEGLKFMVYLQKENIIDESGMPKERFSAEFPKEGPSILRIQQVVRGDSAAYFCASSLRDGRTDTQYFGPGTRLTVL.